This TCR beta chain was recorded in a study of blood T cell repertoires in COVID-19. Whole-study context: The study drew acute and convalescent COVID-19 samples from the United States, Italy and Spain. Nucleic acid was either cDNA or gDNA, and it came from T cells, B-cell-depleted T cells, or PBMCs.

The germline CDR1 and CDR2 sequences are SGHNT and YYREEE (reference sequence). The CDR3 has 13 residues. V shed 3 bases and J 13 bases; nucleotides not matched to a gene: 8. Study processing details: Estimation of nucleated cell counts was performed using reference gene primer amplification. Produced via immunoSEQ multiplex PCR; TCRdb's table is partial and in-frame only. V, J and clone size were drawn from that table, and D and trimming were deduced from the DNA. The sample records around 260,000 clones, around 86% being singletons. The receptor was derived from a woman in her forties who had recovered from COVID-19. Sample: peripheral blood. This chain connects TRBV5-4 to TRBJ1-1, with 11 bases fitting TRBD1. The CDR3 DNA reads as TGTGCCAGCAGCTGGGACAGGGGGTCGTTAGTTTTCTTT. As protein: CASSWDRGSLVFF.